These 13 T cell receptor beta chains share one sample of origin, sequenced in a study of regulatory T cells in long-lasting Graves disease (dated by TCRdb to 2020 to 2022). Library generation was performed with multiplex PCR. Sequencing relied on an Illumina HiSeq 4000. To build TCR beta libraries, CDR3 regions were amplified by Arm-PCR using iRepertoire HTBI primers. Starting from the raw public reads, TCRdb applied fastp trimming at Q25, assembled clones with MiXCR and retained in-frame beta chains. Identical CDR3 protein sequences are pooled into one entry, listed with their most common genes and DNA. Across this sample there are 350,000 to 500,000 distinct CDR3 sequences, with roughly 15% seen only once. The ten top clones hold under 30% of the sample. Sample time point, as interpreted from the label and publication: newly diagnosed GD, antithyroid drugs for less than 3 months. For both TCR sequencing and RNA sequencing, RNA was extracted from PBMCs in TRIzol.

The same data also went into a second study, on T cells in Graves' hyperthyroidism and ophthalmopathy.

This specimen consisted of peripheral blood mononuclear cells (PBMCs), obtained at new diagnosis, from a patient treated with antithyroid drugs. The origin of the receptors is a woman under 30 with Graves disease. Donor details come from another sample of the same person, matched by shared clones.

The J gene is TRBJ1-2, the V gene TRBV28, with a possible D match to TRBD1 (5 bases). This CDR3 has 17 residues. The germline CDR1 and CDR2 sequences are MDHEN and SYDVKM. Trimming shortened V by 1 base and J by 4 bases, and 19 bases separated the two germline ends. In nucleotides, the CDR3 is TGTGCCAGCAGTTTATTAGGGACTACACGGGACGGCTATGGCTACACCTTC. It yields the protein CASSLLGTTRDGYGYTF.

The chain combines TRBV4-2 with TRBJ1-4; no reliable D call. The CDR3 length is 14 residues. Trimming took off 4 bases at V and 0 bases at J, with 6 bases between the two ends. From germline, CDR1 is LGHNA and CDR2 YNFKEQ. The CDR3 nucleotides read TGTGCCAGCAGCCCTAGAACAACTAATGAAAAACTGTTTTTT. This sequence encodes CASSPRTTNEKLFF.

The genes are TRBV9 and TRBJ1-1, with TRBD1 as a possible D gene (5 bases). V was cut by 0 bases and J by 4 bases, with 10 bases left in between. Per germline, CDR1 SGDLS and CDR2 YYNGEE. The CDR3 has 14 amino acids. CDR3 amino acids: CASSVETAPTEAFF. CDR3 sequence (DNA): TGTGCCAGCAGCGTAGAGACAGCCCCCACTGAAGCTTTCTTT.

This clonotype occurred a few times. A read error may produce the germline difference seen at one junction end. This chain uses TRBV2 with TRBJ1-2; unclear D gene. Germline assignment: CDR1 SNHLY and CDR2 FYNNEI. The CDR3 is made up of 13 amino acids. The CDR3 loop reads CAGSVGQIYGYTF. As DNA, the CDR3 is TGTGCCGGCAGTGTAGGGCAGATCTATGGCTACACCTTC.

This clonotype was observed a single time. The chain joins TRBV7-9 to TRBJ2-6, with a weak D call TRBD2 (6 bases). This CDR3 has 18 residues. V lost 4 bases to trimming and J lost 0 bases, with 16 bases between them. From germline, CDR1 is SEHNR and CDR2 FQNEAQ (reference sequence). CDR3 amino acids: CASSSRPGDRSGANVLTF. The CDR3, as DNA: TGTGCCAGCAGCTCCCGCCCGGGGGATCGCTCTGGGGCCAACGTCCTGACTTTC.

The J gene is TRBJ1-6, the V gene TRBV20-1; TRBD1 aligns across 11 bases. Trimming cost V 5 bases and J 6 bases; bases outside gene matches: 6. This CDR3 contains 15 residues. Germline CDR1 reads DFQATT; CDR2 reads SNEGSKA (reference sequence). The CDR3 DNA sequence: TGCAGTGCTTTACCGGGACAGGGGGGTAATTCACCCCTCCACTTT. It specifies CSALPGQGGNSPLHF.

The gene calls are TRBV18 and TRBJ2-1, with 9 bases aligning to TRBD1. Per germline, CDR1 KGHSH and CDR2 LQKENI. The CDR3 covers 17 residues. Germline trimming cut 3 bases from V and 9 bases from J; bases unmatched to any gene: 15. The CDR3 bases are TGTGCCAGCTCACCCTCTCTTTCCGGGACAGGGACGAGTGAGCAGTTCTTC. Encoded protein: CASSPSLSGTGTSEQFF.

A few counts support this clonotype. DNA for the CDR3: TGTGCCAGCAGCAGGACAGGGAGTGAGCAGTTCTTC. It is translated as CASSRTGSEQFF. This sequence joins TRBV5-8 and TRBJ2-1; 8 nucleotides match TRBD1. This CDR3 is 12 amino acids long. Germline V gene lookup returns CDR1 SGHTS and CDR2 YDEGEE. V gave up 4 bases and J gave up 9 bases; unmatched junction bases: 3.

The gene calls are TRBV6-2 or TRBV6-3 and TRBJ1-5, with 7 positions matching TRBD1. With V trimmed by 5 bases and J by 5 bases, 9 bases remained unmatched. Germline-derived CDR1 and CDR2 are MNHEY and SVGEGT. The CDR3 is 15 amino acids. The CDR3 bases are TGTGCCAGCAGTGAAGCAGGGGGGGTCTATCAGCCCCAGCATTTT. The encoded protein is CASSEAGGVYQPQHF.

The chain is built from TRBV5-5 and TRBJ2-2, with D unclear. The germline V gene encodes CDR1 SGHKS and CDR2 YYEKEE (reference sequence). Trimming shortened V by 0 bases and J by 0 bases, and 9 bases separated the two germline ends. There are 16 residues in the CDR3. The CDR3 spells CASSLAAQTNTGELFF. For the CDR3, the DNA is TGTGCCAGCAGCTTGGCCGCCCAGACGAACACCGGGGAGCTGTTTTTT.

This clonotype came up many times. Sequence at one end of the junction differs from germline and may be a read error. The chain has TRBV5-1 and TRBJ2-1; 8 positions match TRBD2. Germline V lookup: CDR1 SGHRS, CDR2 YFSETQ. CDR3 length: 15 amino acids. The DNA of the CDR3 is TGTGCCAGCAGCTTTACTAGCGGTTCCTACAATGAGCAGTTCTTC. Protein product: CASSFTSGSYNEQFF.

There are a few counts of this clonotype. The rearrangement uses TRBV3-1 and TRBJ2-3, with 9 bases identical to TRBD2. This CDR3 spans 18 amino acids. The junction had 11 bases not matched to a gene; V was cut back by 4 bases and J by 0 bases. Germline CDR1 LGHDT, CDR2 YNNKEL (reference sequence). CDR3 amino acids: CASSLRRASGTSTDTQYF. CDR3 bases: TGTGCCAGCAGCCTGCGGCGTGCTAGCGGGACTAGCACAGATACGCAGTATTTT.

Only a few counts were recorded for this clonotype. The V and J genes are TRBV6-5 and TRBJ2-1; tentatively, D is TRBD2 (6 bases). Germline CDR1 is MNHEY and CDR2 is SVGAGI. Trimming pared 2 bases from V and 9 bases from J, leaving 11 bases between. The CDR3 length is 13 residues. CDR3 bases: TGTGCCAGCAGTTACGGGGGGTTGGGTGAGCAGTTCTTC. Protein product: CASSYGGLGEQFF.